These 20 T cell receptor beta chains originate from one sample sequenced in a study of cytomegalovirus exposure and HLA in healthy donors. The PCR ran on 60 Vbeta and 13 Jbeta primers. Assay used: immunoSEQ multiplex PCR; TCRdb lists only in-frame clones, some missing. The sample consists of approximately 180,000 clones, approximately 84% of them appearing once. Sequencing was carried out using PBMCs. Source of these receptors: a girl in the first two years of life in good health and CMV-seronegative.

The chain links TRBV5-1 to TRBJ1-1; TRBD1 might be the D (6 bases). From germline, CDR1 is SGHRS and CDR2 YFSETQ. Between the trimmed V and J ends, which lost 4 bases and 1 base, there was a span of 14 bases. There are 15 residues in the CDR3. CDR3 residues: CASSPAGTPNTEAFF. CDR3 nucleotides: TGCGCCAGCAGCCCCGCCGGGACACCGAACACTGAAGCTTTCTTT.

CDR3 region: CASSLASSGGAFYEQYF. CDR3 nucleotides: TGTGCCAGCAGCTTAGCCTCTAGCGGGGGGGCCTTCTACGAGCAGTACTTC. The chain uses TRBV7-6 and TRBJ2-7, with TRBD2 identical over 12 bases. CDR1 and CDR2 (germline): SGHVS, FNYEAQ. This CDR3 has 17 residues. Trimming took 0 bases from V and 3 from J; bases not matched to a gene: 6.

This clone was detected only once. The chain is built from TRBV30 and TRBJ1-2; 7 bases match TRBD1. Germline V gene lookup returns CDR1 GTSNPN and CDR2 SVGIG (reference sequence). This CDR3 comprises 12 residues. The J segment lost 3 bases and the V segment lost 8 bases, leaving 6 bases of the junction unmatched. This CDR3 is CAGTEGYYGYTF. The CDR3 DNA reads as TGTGCCGGGACAGAGGGCTACTATGGCTACACCTTC.

Turning to this clone: The junction does not match germline at one end; this may be a read error. The V and J genes are TRBV7-3 and TRBJ2-1; 10 nucleotides agree with TRBD2. The CDR3 extends over 18 amino acids. Germline-derived CDR1 and CDR2 are SGHTA and FQGTGA. CDR3 protein: CSSSLGVPAGGPVNEQFF. The CDR3 DNA reads as TGTTCCAGCAGCTTAGGAGTCCCAGCGGGGGGGCCTGTGAATGAGCAGTTCTTC.

The chain links TRBV2 to TRBJ2-1, with 15 bases fitting TRBD2. The germline CDR1 and CDR2 sequences are SNHLY and FYNNEI. J was trimmed by 10 bases and V by 7 bases; bases with no gene match: 11. The CDR3 extends over 16 amino acids. The CDR3 reads CASTRTSGGEVKEQFF. The CDR3 nucleotides are TGTGCCAGCACCCGGACTAGCGGGGGGGAAGTTAAGGAGCAGTTCTTC.

The V call is TRBV5-6, the J call TRBJ2-7; 7 bases match TRBD2. The CDR3 spans 16 residues. With V trimmed by 3 bases and J by 2 bases, 11 bases remained unmatched. Per the germline V gene, CDR1 is SGHDT and CDR2 is YYEEEE. DNA of the CDR3: TGTGCCAGCAGCTGGGGCTACGGACTAGACCCCTACGAGCAGTACTTC. Protein sequence: CASSWGYGLDPYEQYF.

The chain links TRBV2 to TRBJ2-7, with TRBD1 matching over 11 bases. CDR1 and CDR2 from the germline V gene are SNHLY and FYNNEI. V lost 10 bases to trimming and J lost 3 bases; unmatched junction nucleotides: 11. The CDR3 is made up of 15 amino acids. CDR3 protein: CATAGTGGALYEQYF. The DNA of the CDR3 is TGTGCCACAGCCGGGACAGGGGGTGCCCTCTACGAGCAGTACTTC.

CDR3 DNA: TGTGCCAGCAGCTTGTCGGGACAGAAAGCTTTCTTT. It specifies CASSLSGQKAFF. The rearrangement links TRBV5-4 to TRBJ1-1; the match to TRBD1 covers 7 bases. Unmatched junction bases numbered 3, after V lost 1 base and J lost 9 bases. This CDR3 spans 12 amino acids. The germline gives CDR1 SGHNT, CDR2 YYREEE (reference sequence). Full variable domain (missing parts from reference TRBV5-4 and TRBJ1-1): ETGVTQSPTHLIKTRGQQVTLRCSSQSGHNTVSWYQQALGQGPQFIFQYYREEENGRGNFPPRFSGLQFPNYSSELNVNALELDDSALYLCASSLSGQKAFFGQGTRLTVV.

V gene TRBV27 combines with J gene TRBJ2-2; TRBD1 is a possible D gene (6 bases). The CDR3 is 14 amino acids. In germline, CDR1 is MNHEY, CDR2 SMNVEV (reference sequence). Trimming took 7 bases from V and 6 from J, leaving 15 bases between them. In DNA form, the CDR3 reads TGTGCCAGCAATTCCCAGGGGCACGCCGGGGAGCTGTTTTTT. It specifies CASNSQGHAGELFF.

The genes are TRBV6-1 and TRBJ2-7, with 10 bases identical to TRBD1. Per germline, CDR1 MNHNS and CDR2 SASEGT. The junction had 3 bases not matched to a gene; V was cut back by 4 bases and J by 3 bases. The CDR3 runs 14 residues. Here the CDR3 DNA reads TGTGCCAGCAGTGGCCGGGACAGGGGCTACGAGCAGTACTTC. Amino acids: CASSGRDRGYEQYF.

J is TRBJ1-6 and V is TRBV6-1, with D perhaps matching TRBD1 (6 bases). Germline loops: CDR1 MNHNS, CDR2 SASEGT. The CDR3 is made up of 15 amino acids. The V end lost 4 bases, the J end lost 9 bases, and 16 bases lay between the germline ends. CDR3 region: CASSGDRPSGSPLHF. The CDR3 DNA sequence: TGTGCCAGCAGTGGAGACAGGCCTTCCGGTTCACCCCTCCACTTT.

This rearrangement joins TRBV2 to TRBJ2-1, with TRBD2 matching over 8 bases. The CDR3 extends over 14 amino acids. The ends lost 7 bases at V and 1 base at J; junction bases unmatched: 3. Germline CDR1 reads SNHLY; CDR2 reads FYNNEI. The CDR3 sequence: CASNREGSYNEQFF. As DNA, the CDR3 is TGTGCCAGCAATCGGGAGGGTTCCTACAATGAGCAGTTCTTC.

This clone occurred once. V and J are TRBV12-5 and TRBJ2-1; D is uncertain. V dropped 4 bases and J dropped 12 bases, with 7 bases sitting between them. Per germline, CDR1 LGHNT and CDR2 FRNRAP. The CDR3 has 10 residues. CDR3: CASGSPSQFF. CDR3 in DNA: TGTGCTAGTGGTTCCCCCTCGCAGTTCTTC.

The gene calls are TRBV15 and TRBJ2-7; no reliable D call. The V end lost 0 bases, the J end lost 2 bases, and 11 bases lay between the germline ends. This CDR3 region has 15 residues. Germline CDR1 and CDR2: LNHNV and YYDKDF (reference sequence). CDR3 region: CATSREPLDTYEQYF. The CDR3, as DNA: TGTGCCACCAGCAGAGAGCCTCTAGATACCTACGAGCAGTACTTC. Together with reference TRBV15 and TRBJ2-7, the CDR3 gives the full variable domain: DAMVIQNPRYQVTQFGKPVTLSCSQTLNHNVMYWYQQKSSQAPKLLFHYYDKDFNNEADTPDNFQSRRPNTSFCFLDIRSPGLGDTAMYLCATSREPLDTYEQYFGPGTRLTVT.

The genes are TRBV30 and TRBJ1-6; a weak D match, TRBD1 (5 bases). Looked up from germline, CDR1 is GTSNPN and CDR2 is SVGIG (reference sequence). V was trimmed by 0 bases and J by 3 bases, leaving 12 bases between them. The CDR3 is 16 amino acids. For the CDR3, the DNA is TGTGCCTGGAGTGTCGGTTCGGACAACTATAATTCACCCCTCCACTTT. Translation gives CAWSVGSDNYNSPLHF.

The gene calls are TRBV30 and TRBJ2-7; TRBD2 matches 16 bases. CDR3 size: 17 residues. J lost 3 bases, V lost 4 bases, and 9 bases had no gene match. Germline V gene data show CDR1 as GTSNPN and CDR2 as SVGIG (reference sequence). The CDR3 reads CAWTPSGLAGGLYEQYF. The CDR3 region has the DNA TGTGCCTGGACTCCCTCGGGACTAGCGGGAGGGCTCTACGAGCAGTACTTC.

This clone was seen just once. The rearrangement links TRBV9 to TRBJ2-5; D perhaps matches TRBD2 (5 bases). Trimming stripped 2 bases from V and 3 bases from J, with 8 bases between. Germline values: CDR1 SGDLS, CDR2 YYNGEE. The CDR3 has 13 residues. Here the CDR3 reads CASSVFGEETQYF. The CDR3 region has the DNA TGTGCCAGCAGCGTCTTCGGGGAAGAGACCCAGTACTTC.

V and J are TRBV5-1 and TRBJ1-1; TRBD1 agrees at 7 bases. V lost 1 base and J lost 1; bases outside the gene matches: 7. The CDR3 is 16 residues long. CDR1 is SGHRS, CDR2 YFSETQ, per germline. CDR3 DNA: TGCGCCAGCAGCTTGATTGAAACAGGGGCGAACACTGAAGCTTTCTTT. It codes for CASSLIETGANTEAFF.

The V gene is TRBV27, the J gene TRBJ2-6; 10 positions match TRBD1. CDR1 and CDR2 (germline): MNHEY, SMNVEV (reference sequence). V was clipped by 6 bases and J by 4 bases; unmatched bases: 6. The length of the CDR3 is 16 residues. The CDR3, as DNA: TGTGCCAGCAGCCGACAGGGGGCGTTCGGGGCCAACGTCCTGACTTTC. It codes for CASSRQGAFGANVLTF.

V and J are TRBV29-1 and TRBJ2-3; tentative D call: TRBD1 (7 bases). CDR3 length: 14 residues. V gave up 7 bases and J gave up 2 bases, with 16 bases separating them. The germline V gene encodes CDR1 SQVTM and CDR2 ANQGSEA. CDR3 in DNA: TGCAGCGCCCAGCAGGGGGGCTACACAGATACGCAGTATTTT. Amino acid sequence: CSAQQGGYTDTQYF.